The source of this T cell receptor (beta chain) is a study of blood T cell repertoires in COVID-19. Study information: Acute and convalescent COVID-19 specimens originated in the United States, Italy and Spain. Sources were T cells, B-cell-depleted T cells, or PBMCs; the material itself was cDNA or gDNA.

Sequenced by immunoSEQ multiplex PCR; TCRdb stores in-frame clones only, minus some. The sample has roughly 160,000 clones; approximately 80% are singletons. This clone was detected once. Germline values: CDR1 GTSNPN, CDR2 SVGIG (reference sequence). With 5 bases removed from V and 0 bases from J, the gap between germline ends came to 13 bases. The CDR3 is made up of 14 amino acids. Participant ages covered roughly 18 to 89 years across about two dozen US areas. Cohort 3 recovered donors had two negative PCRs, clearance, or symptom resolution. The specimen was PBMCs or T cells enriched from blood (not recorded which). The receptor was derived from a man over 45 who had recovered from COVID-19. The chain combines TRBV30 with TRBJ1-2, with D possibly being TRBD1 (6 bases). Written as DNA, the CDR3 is TGTGCCTGGCGAGGACAGACTTCTAACTATGGCTACACCTTC. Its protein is CAWRGQTSNYGYTF.